This entry describes one T cell receptor beta chain. Its antigen is undetermined. These data come from a study of OX40 agonist ivuxolimab in advanced cancers. Study context: Mean age 60 years, range about 23 to 85; 82.7% male. Study observations and caveats: Low normalized clonal expansion also occurred in some nonresponding patients.

Patients who had autoimmune disease history or got systemic immunosuppression were left out. Peripheral blood came from all dose cohorts at three timepoints. This CDR3 is 18 amino acids long. The V end lost 0 bases, the J end lost 4 bases, and 22 bases lay between the germline ends. The germline V gene has CDR1 SGHVS and CDR2 FQNEAQ. This table comes from immunoSEQ multiplex PCR, and its TCRdb copy is limited to in-frame clones, with some not included. Of 75,000 to 100,000 clones listed, 70% to 85% are singletons. The input for sequencing was CD4+ or CD8+ T cells sorted from blood, taken in a trial of the OX40 agonist ivuxolimab. The V gene is TRBV7-8, the J gene TRBJ2-7; no firm D call. This clonotype was sampled from an adult with an advanced solid tumor such as melanoma, head and neck, liver or kidney cancer. Here the CDR3 reads CASSLAISDPGPRYEQYF. The CDR3, as DNA: TGTGCCAGCAGCTTAGCGATCTCTGACCCCGGCCCCCGTTACGAGCAGTACTTC.